This T cell receptor (beta chain) was recovered during a study of T cells after yellow fever vaccination. Study-wide background: Any fraction with a low cell number was prepared using SMART-Seq v4 Ultra Low Input. Study conclusions and caveats: Abundant bulk-derived clonotypes could contaminate FACS-sorted repertoires. Though weaker, the secondary response peaked faster, on day 5 versus 15.

Concerning this clonotype: Its antigen is undetermined.

5'RACE template switching generated TCR cDNA, adding a universal primer site and UMIs. Using its own MiXCR run on the 5' RACE reads, TCRdb lists one record per CDR3 protein. The sample lists fewer than 500,000 distinct CDR3 sequences, about 19% occurring once. Trimming shortened V by 5 bases and J by 4 bases, and 9 bases separated the two germline ends. This CDR3 is 13 amino acids long. In germline, CDR1 is SGHVS, CDR2 FQNEAQ. V is TRBV7-8 and J is TRBJ1-5; D is unresolved. This clonotype originated in a man between 18 and 35 years old who received the YFV17D yellow fever vaccine. The material sequenced was PBMCs, taken before the yellow fever booster vaccination. The CDR3 DNA sequence: TGTGCCAGCAGCGCCGACGGGAATCAGCCCCAGCATTTT. Protein sequence: CASSADGNQPQHF.